One and the same sample provided the 26 T cell receptor beta chains below, sequenced in a study of regulatory T cells in long-lasting Graves disease. Through Arm-PCR of CDR3 regions and iRepertoire HTBI primers, TCR beta libraries were built. One entry per CDR3 protein, called by TCRdb with MiXCR from the multiplex PCR reads. The sample consists of roughly 250,000 distinct CDR3 sequences, about 17% of them appearing once. Time point described: newly diagnosed GD, antithyroid drugs for less than 3 months. With RNA extracted from PBMCs as input, the TCR library was made. This same sample was also part of a study on T cells in Graves' hyperthyroidism and ophthalmopathy.

This specimen was peripheral blood mononuclear cells (PBMCs), taken at new diagnosis, from a patient treated with antithyroid drugs. The source of these receptors is a woman aged 30 to 39 with Graves disease.

This clonotype was counted at least ten times. This sequence joins TRBV12-3 or TRBV12-4 and TRBJ2-2; D remains unclear. V was trimmed by 6 bases and J by 3 bases, leaving 5 bases between them. The CDR3 length is 12 residues. The CDR3 spells CASRPDTGELFF. The CDR3 bases are TGTGCCAGCAGGCCCGACACCGGGGAGCTGTTTTTT.

This clonotype was seen ten or more times. The gene calls are TRBV6-2 or TRBV6-3 and TRBJ1-4; D possibly corresponds to TRBD1 (5 bases). CDR1 and CDR2 (germline): MNHEY, SVGEGT. Trimming stripped 6 bases from V and 7 bases from J, with 21 bases between. CDR3 length equals 16 residues. The CDR3 sequence: CASSPGTADLFEKLFF. The CDR3 region has the DNA TGTGCCAGCAGCCCCGGGACGGCTGATTTGTTTGAAAAACTGTTTTTT.

This clonotype occurred many times. CDR3: CASSEATGGLAFF. The CDR3 DNA sequence: TGTGCCAGCAGTGAAGCAACAGGTGGGCTGGCTTTCTTT. This chain connects TRBV6-1 to TRBJ1-1, with a tentative D call TRBD1 (5 bases). This CDR3 is 13 amino acids long. Trimming cost V 0 bases and J 11 bases, with 13 bases left between them. The germline V gene encodes CDR1 MNHNS and CDR2 SASEGT.

This clonotype has at least ten counts. This CDR3 is CSVYRQGALTDTQYF. The CDR3 DNA reads TGCAGCGTATATCGACAGGGTGCCCTCACAGATACGCAGTATTTT. The chain combines TRBV29-1 with TRBJ2-3; 7 nucleotides align to TRBD1. The CDR3 runs to 15 residues. Unmatched junction bases numbered 11, after V lost 6 bases and J lost 2 bases. Looked up from germline, CDR1 is SQVTM and CDR2 is ANQGSEA.

This clonotype was seen many times. The genes are TRBV5-1 and TRBJ1-1, with 7 positions matching TRBD1. V shed 0 bases, J shed 3 bases, and the junction held 11 bases outside the gene matches. The CDR3 totals 17 residues. Germline V gene data show CDR1 as SGHRS and CDR2 as YFSETQ. CDR3 sequence reads: CASSLGQGKTLYTEAFF. As DNA, the CDR3 is TGCGCCAGCAGCTTGGGACAGGGAAAAACCCTTTACACTGAAGCTTTCTTT.

The J gene is TRBJ1-2, the V gene TRBV6-5; D ambiguous. Germline V gene data show CDR1 as MNHEY and CDR2 as SVGAGI. The CDR3 has 16 residues. V lost 0 bases and J 0 bases, leaving 11 bases between the germline ends. CDR3 sequence reads: CASSYSSPIPNYGYTF. The CDR3 DNA follows: TGTGCCAGCAGTTACTCGTCTCCCATACCTAACTATGGCTACACCTTC.

This clonotype occurred many times. The chain uses TRBV3-1 and TRBJ1-4; D is ambiguous. This CDR3 is built from 15 residues. The germline V gene encodes CDR1 LGHDT and CDR2 YNNKEL (reference sequence). V was cut by 5 bases and J by 0 bases, with 10 bases left in between. Here the CDR3 reads CASSYSAATNEKLFF. The CDR3 DNA reads as TGTGCCAGCAGCTACTCAGCAGCAACTAATGAAAAACTGTTTTTT.

This clonotype was seen many times. The CDR3 reads CASSALIGETQYF. Here the CDR3 DNA reads TGCGCCAGCAGCGCCCTAATCGGGGAGACCCAGTACTTC. The gene calls are TRBV5-1 and TRBJ2-5, with unresolved D. The CDR3 totals 13 residues. Trimming took 4 bases from V and 5 from J, leaving 12 bases between them. The germline CDR1 and CDR2 sequences are SGHRS and YFSETQ.

The chain carries TRBV11-2 and TRBJ2-1, with 7 bases identical to TRBD2. Germline V gene lookup returns CDR1 SGHAT and CDR2 FQNNGV. This CDR3 is 15 amino acids long. The ends lost 1 base at V and 5 bases at J; junction bases unmatched: 5. CDR3 protein: CASSLVAGRDNEQFF. The DNA of the CDR3 is TGTGCCAGCAGCTTAGTGGCGGGGAGGGACAATGAGCAGTTCTTC. Full variable domain (rest looked up from reference TRBV11-2 and TRBJ2-1): EAGVAQSPRYKIIEKRQSVAFWCNPISGHATLYWYQQILGQGPKLLIQFQNNGVVDDSQLPKDRFSAERLKGVDSTLKIQPAKLEDSAVYLCASSLVAGRDNEQFFGPGTRLTVL.

This clonotype was detected a few times. This could be a read error, since a much larger clone is one nucleotide away. The V gene is TRBV5-1, the J gene TRBJ1-1; D not certain. The V gene's germline CDR1 is SGHRS and CDR2 YFSETQ. CDR3 length: 14 residues. CDR3 bases: TGCGCCAGCAGCTTGGCCAGCCGCAACACTGAAGCTCTCTTT. Amino acid sequence: CASSLASRNTEALF.

The table lists this clonotype with a few counts. A much larger clone sits a single nucleotide away, making a read error possible. V and J are TRBV5-1 and TRBJ2-3, with unresolved D. Germline loops: CDR1 SGHRS, CDR2 YFSETQ. Deletions cut 3 bases from V and 1 base from J, with 9 bases between. This CDR3 comprises 14 residues. CDR3 loop: CASSWALGTDTQYF. CDR3 DNA sequence: TGCGCCAGCAGCTGGGCCCTGGGCACAGATACGCAGTATTTT.

The chain employs TRBV5-6 and TRBJ1-1; 10 positions match TRBD1. The CDR3 spans 14 residues. Germline V gives CDR1 SGHDT, CDR2 YYEEEE. V dropped 2 bases and J dropped 3; count of bases not matched to a gene: 1. The CDR3 DNA is TGTGCCAGCAGCTTCGGGACAGGGGACACTGAAGCTTTCTTT. This sequence encodes CASSFGTGDTEAFF.

This clonotype was counted many times. This rearrangement joins TRBV7-2 to TRBJ2-3; D is unresolved. CDR1 is SGHTA, CDR2 FQGNSA, per germline. CDR3 length: 12 amino acids. V lost 4 bases and J lost 2, with 4 bases in between. For the CDR3, the DNA is TGTGCCAGCAGCTCCGCCACAGATACGCAGTATTTT. This sequence encodes CASSSATDTQYF.

This clonotype was detected many times. V usage is TRBV7-9 and J usage is TRBJ1-1; D is uncertain. The CDR3 totals 13 residues. The ends were cut back, 5 bases at V and 0 bases at J, with 7 bases in the middle. Germline CDR1 is SEHNR and CDR2 is FQNEAQ (reference sequence). The CDR3 sequence is CASSPTLNTEAFF. CDR3 nucleotide sequence: TGTGCCAGCAGCCCGACCCTGAACACTGAAGCTTTCTTT.

The sample holds many counts of this clonotype. DNA for the CDR3: TGCAGCGTCTCGGATACCGGACAGACCTACGAGCAGTACTTC. Translated: CSVSDTGQTYEQYF. The chain has TRBV29-1 and TRBJ2-7; a possible D gene is TRBD1 (6 bases). The germline V and J ends were trimmed by 6 bases and 2 bases, with 17 bases remaining between them. The CDR3 runs to 14 residues. Germline CDR1 is SQVTM and CDR2 is ANQGSEA.

Ten or more counts support this clonotype. This chain links TRBV6-4 with TRBJ2-2; 9 nucleotides agree with TRBD1. Losses at the gene ends were 4 bases for V and 6 bases for J; bases not matched to a gene: 3. This CDR3 comprises 14 residues. CDR1 is MRHNA and CDR2 is SNTAGT in the germline V gene. The CDR3 is CASSGDRAAGELFF. The CDR3 region has the DNA TGTGCCAGCAGTGGGGACAGGGCTGCCGGGGAGCTGTTTTTT.

At least ten counts were recorded for this clonotype. The V gene is TRBV5-1, the J gene TRBJ1-1; no firm D call. The CDR3 consists of 16 residues. Trimming cost V 1 base and J 0 bases, with 13 bases left between them. Germline-derived CDR1 and CDR2 are SGHRS and YFSETQ. CDR3 in DNA: TGCGCCAGCAGCTTGTCAAGGTGGAGGGTGAACACTGAAGCTTTCTTT. Translating it yields CASSLSRWRVNTEAFF.

The J gene is TRBJ2-2, the V gene TRBV5-1; 11 bases line up with TRBD2. Trimming took 0 bases from V and 3 from J; bases not matched to a gene: 7. CDR3 length: 18 residues. Germline V gene sequence: CDR1 SGHRS, CDR2 YFSETQ. CDR3 DNA sequence: TGCGCCAGCAGCTTGGCATCCGGGACTAGCGGTTACACCGGGGAGCTGTTTTTT. Its translation: CASSLASGTSGYTGELFF.

There are many counts of this clonotype. The J gene is TRBJ1-1, the V gene TRBV19; the D gene is possibly TRBD1 (6 bases). Trimming cost V 3 bases and J 1 base, with 9 bases left between them. Germline V lookup: CDR1 LNHDA, CDR2 SQIVND (reference sequence). The CDR3 consists of 14 residues. CDR3 amino acids: CASSMTGGNTEAFF. The CDR3 nucleotides read TGTGCCAGTAGTATGACAGGTGGGAACACTGAAGCTTTCTTT.

On this clonotype itself: A clone one base away is much larger, so this may be a read error. V and J are TRBV6-5 and TRBJ2-3; maybe TRBD1 (6 bases). The length of the CDR3 is 16 residues. Germline lookup yields CDR1 MNHEY and CDR2 SVGAGI. Here the CDR3 DNA reads TGTGCCAGCAGTTACCCCGACATCCTCCGGACAGATACGCGGTATTTT. The encoded protein is CASSYPDILRTDTRYF.

Note on this clonotype: The junction departs from germline at one end; a sequencing error may be responsible. The chain recombines TRBV4-1 with TRBJ2-1; perhaps TRBD2 as D (6 bases). The CDR3 has 15 residues. CDR1 MGHRA and CDR2 YSYEKL come from the germline V gene. This CDR3 reads CASSQLASSYNEQLF. In DNA form, the CDR3 reads TGTGCCAGCAGCCAGCTAGCGAGCTCCTACAATGAGCAGCTCTTC.

This clonotype was seen repeatedly, ten times or more. The chain is built from TRBV29-1 and TRBJ1-1; D is undetermined. Germline CDR1 reads SQVTM; CDR2 reads ANQGSEA. This CDR3 is 11 amino acids long. The CDR3 protein is CIVGQNTEAFF. CDR3 DNA: TGCATCGTGGGTCAGAACACTGAAGCTTTCTTT.

The genes are TRBV2 and TRBJ2-1; 13 bases align to TRBD2. The germline CDR1 and CDR2 sequences are SNHLY and FYNNEI. With V trimmed by 5 bases and J by 0 bases, 4 bases remained unmatched. The CDR3 has 17 residues. The CDR3 DNA follows: TGTGCCAGCAGTATACGGACTAGCGGGAGCTCCTACAATGAGCAGTTCTTC. Translation: CASSIRTSGSSYNEQFF. The entire variable domain, with the rest obtained from reference TRBV2 and TRBJ2-1, is as follows: EPEVTQTPSHQVTQMGQEVILRCVPISNHLYFYWYRQILGQKVEFLVSFYNNEISEKSEIFDDQFSVERPDGSNFTLKIRSTKLEDSAMYFCASSIRTSGSSYNEQFFGPGTRLTVL.

In its sample, this clonotype was seen many times. The V call is TRBV18, the J call TRBJ1-2, with 7 positions matching TRBD1. In germline, CDR1 is KGHSH, CDR2 LQKENI. The CDR3 covers 14 residues. Trimming at V came to 5 bases and at J to 2 bases, leaving 5 bases not matched to a gene. The CDR3 protein is CASSLQGGNYGYTF. The DNA for the CDR3 is TGTGCCAGCTCATTGCAGGGGGGAAACTATGGCTACACCTTC.

The sample holds many counts of this clonotype. The genes are TRBV6-1 and TRBJ1-2, with D tentatively TRBD1 (5 bases). The germline gives CDR1 MNHNS, CDR2 SASEGT. The CDR3 runs 14 residues. V was clipped by 7 bases and J by 5 bases, with 17 bases between them. The CDR3 loop reads CASTTEERGYGYTF. The CDR3 region has the DNA TGTGCCAGCACCACGGAGGAGAGGGGTTATGGCTACACCTTC.

As to this clonotype: A far larger clone is off by one base, so a read error is likely. The V gene is TRBV5-1, the J gene TRBJ2-1, with D possibly being TRBD1 (5 bases). V lost 4 bases, J lost 10 bases, and 18 bases lay in between. This CDR3 comprises 14 residues. The germline V gene has CDR1 SGHRS and CDR2 YFSETQ. CDR3 DNA: TGCGCCAGCAGCGCCCTTGACAGCCCCTACGAGCAGTTCTTC. It is translated as CASSALDSPYEQFF.